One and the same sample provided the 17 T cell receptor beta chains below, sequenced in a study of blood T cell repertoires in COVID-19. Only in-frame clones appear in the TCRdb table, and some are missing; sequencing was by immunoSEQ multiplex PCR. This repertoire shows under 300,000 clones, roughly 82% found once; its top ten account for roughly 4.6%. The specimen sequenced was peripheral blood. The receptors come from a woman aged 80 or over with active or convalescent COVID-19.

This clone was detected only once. Here the CDR3 DNA reads TGCGCCAGCGCTCGTAGACAGTACGACACTGAAGCTTTCTTT. Translated: CASARRQYDTEAFF. This chain uses TRBV10-1 with TRBJ1-1; a weak D match, TRBD1 (5 bases). The CDR3 has 14 amino acids. Trimming removed 8 bases from V and 3 bases from J, with 16 bases in between. Germline V CDR1 and CDR2: WNHNN, SYGVQD (reference sequence).

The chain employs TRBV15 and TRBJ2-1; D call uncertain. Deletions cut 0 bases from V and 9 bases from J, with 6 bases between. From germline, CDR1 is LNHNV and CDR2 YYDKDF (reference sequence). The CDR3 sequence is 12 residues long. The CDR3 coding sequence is TGTGCCACCAGCAGAGATAGAGGTGAGCAGTTCTTC. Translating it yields CATSRDRGEQFF.

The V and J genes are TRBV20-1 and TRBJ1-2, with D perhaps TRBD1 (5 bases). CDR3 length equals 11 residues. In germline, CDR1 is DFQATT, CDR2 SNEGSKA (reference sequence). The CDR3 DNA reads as TGCAGCCGGGGGGGTCTTCATGGCTACACCTTC. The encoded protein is CSRGGLHGYTF.

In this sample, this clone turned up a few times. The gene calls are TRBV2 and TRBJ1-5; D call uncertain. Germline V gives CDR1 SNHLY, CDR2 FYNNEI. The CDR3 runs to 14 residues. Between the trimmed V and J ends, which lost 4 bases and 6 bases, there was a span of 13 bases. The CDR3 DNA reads TGTGCCAGCAGTGTAGGGAGGGAGGGTCAGCCCCAGCATTTT. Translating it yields CASSVGREGQPQHF.

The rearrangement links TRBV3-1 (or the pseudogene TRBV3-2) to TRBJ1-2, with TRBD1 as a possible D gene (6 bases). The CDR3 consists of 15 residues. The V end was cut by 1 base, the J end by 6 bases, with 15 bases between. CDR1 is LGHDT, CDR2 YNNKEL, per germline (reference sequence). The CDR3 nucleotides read TGTGCCAGCAGCCAAGCCTTAGGGGGGGTTCATGGCTACACCTTC. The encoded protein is CASSQALGGVHGYTF.

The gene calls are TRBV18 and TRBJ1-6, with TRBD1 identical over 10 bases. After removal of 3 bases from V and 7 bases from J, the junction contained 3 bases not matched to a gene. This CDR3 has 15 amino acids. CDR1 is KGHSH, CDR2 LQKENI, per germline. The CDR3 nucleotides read TGTGCCAGCTCACCCACGGACAGGGGGAATTCACCCCTCCACTTT. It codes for CASSPTDRGNSPLHF.

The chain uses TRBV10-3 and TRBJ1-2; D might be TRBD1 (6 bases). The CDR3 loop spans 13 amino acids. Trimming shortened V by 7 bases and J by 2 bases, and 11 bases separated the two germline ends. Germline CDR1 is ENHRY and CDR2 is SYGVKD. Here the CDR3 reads CAITHDRNYGYTF. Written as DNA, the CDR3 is TGTGCCATCACCCACGACAGGAACTATGGCTACACCTTC.

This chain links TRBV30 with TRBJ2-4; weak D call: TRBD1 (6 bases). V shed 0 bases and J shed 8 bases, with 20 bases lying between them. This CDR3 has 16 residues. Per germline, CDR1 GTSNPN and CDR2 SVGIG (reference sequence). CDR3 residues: CAWSVRLRTEWDIQYF. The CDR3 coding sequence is TGTGCCTGGAGTGTACGCCTAAGGACAGAATGGGACATTCAGTACTTC.

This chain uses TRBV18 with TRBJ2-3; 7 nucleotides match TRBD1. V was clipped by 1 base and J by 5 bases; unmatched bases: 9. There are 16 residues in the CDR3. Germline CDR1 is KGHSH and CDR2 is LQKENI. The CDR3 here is CASSPQGANVGDTQYF. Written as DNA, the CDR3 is TGTGCCAGCTCACCACAGGGGGCCAACGTCGGAGATACGCAGTATTTT.

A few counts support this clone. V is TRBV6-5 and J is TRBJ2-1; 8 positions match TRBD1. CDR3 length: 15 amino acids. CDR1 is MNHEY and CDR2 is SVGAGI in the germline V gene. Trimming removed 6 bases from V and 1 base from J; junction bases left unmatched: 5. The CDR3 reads CASRSGQGSYNEQFF. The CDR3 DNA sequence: TGTGCCAGCAGGAGCGGACAGGGTTCCTACAATGAGCAGTTCTTC.

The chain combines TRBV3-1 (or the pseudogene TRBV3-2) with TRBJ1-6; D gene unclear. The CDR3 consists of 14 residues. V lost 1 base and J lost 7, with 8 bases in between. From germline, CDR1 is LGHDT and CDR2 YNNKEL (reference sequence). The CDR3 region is CASSQGQKNSPLHF. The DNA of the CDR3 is TGTGCCAGCAGCCAAGGTCAGAAAAATTCACCCCTCCACTTT.

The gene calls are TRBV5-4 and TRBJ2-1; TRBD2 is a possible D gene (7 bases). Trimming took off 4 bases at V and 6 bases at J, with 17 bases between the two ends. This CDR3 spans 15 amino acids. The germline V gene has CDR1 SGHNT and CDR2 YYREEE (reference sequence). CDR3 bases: TGTGCCAGCAGCACTACATACAGGGAGGGCAATGAGCAGTTCTTC. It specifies CASSTTYREGNEQFF. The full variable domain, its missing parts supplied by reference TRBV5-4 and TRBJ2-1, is ETGVTQSPTHLIKTRGQQVTLRCSSQSGHNTVSWYQQALGQGPQFIFQYYREEENGRGNFPPRFSGLQFPNYSSELNVNALELDDSALYLCASSTTYREGNEQFFGPGTRLTVL.

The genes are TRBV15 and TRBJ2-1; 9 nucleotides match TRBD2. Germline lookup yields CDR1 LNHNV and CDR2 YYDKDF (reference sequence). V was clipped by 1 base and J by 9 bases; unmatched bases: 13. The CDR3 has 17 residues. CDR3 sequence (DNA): TGTGCCACCAGCAGAGGGGGTAGCGGGAGCCCCACGGGTGAGCAGTTCTTC. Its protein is CATSRGGSGSPTGEQFF. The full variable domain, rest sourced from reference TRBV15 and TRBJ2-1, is DAMVIQNPRYQVTQFGKPVTLSCSQTLNHNVMYWYQQKSSQAPKLLFHYYDKDFNNEADTPDNFQSRRPNTSFCFLDIRSPGLGDTAMYLCATSRGGSGSPTGEQFFGPGTRLTVL.

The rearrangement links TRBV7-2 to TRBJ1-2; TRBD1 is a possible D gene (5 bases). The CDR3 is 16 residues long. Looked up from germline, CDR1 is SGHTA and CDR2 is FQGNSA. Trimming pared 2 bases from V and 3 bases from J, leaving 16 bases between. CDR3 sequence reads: CASSLLGDSGDYGYTF. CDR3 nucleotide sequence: TGTGCCAGCAGCTTATTGGGGGATTCGGGGGACTATGGCTACACCTTC.

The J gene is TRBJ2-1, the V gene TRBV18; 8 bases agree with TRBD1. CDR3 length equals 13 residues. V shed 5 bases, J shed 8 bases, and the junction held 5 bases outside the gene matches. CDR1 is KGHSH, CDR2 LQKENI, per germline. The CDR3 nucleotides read TGTGCCAGCTCATCGATGACAGGGGATGAGCAGTTCTTC. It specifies CASSSMTGDEQFF. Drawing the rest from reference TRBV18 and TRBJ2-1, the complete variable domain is NAGVMQNPRHLVRRRGQEARLRCSPMKGHSHVYWYRQLPEEGLKFMVYLQKENIIDESGMPKERFSAEFPKEGPSILRIQQVVRGDSAAYFCASSSMTGDEQFFGPGTRLTVL.

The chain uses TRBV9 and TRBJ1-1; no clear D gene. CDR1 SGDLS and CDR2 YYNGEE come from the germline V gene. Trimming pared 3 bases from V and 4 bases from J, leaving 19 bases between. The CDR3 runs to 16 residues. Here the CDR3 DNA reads TGTGCCAGCAGCGCCCACGGAGCGGGGATGGGCACTGAAGCTTTCTTT. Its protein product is CASSAHGAGMGTEAFF.

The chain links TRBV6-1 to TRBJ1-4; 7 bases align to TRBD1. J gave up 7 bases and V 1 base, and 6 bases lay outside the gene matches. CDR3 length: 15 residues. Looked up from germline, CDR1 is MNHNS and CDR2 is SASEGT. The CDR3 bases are TGTGCCAGCAGTGAAGAAGGGGGCTTCGGTGAAAAACTGTTTTTT. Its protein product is CASSEEGGFGEKLFF.